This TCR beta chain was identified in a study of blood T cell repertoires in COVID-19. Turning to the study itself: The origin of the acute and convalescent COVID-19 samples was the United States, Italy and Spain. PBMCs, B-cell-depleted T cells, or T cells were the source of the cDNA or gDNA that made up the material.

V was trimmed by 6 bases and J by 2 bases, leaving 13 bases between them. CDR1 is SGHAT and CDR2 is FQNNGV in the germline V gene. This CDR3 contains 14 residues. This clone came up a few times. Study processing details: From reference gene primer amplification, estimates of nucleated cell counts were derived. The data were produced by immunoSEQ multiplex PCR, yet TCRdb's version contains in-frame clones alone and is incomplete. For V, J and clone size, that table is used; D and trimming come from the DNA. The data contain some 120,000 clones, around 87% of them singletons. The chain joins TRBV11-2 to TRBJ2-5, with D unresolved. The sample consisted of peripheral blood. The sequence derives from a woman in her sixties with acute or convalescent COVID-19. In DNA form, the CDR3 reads TGTGCCAGCAGTTCCATGGCGGCTCAAGAGACCCAGTACTTC. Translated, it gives CASSSMAAQETQYF.